The rows below give T cell receptor beta chains drawn from one sample of a study of blood T cell repertoires in COVID-19. Here immunoSEQ multiplex PCR was the method, and the copy in TCRdb shows in-frame clones only, minus some. Among around 330,000 clones listed, 85% were seen once. Material: PBMCs or T cells enriched from blood (not recorded which). Source of these receptors: a woman aged 25 to 39 who had been exposed to COVID-19. Each CDR3 is given with its conserved first and last residue. D genes are given only for firm matches. Size is stated for part of the rows, as once, few or many counts, or as a class when the clone is expanded.

V gene	clone size	J gene	D gene	CDR3 protein	CDR3 DNA
TRBV9	NA	TRBJ1-6	NA	CASSVDAGSPLHF	TGTGCCAGCAGCGTAGATGCAGGCTCACCCCTCCACTTT
TRBV28	NA	TRBJ2-7	NA	CASSFRTGYEQYF	TGTGCCAGCAGTTTTCGTACGGGGTACGAGCAGTACTTC
TRBV28	NA	TRBJ1-5	NA	CASNPTRQPQHF	TGTGCCAGCAACCCCACTCGACAGCCCCAGCATTTT
TRBV28	NA	TRBJ1-5	TRBD1	CASSSGQGHQPQHF	TGTGCCAGCAGTTCGGGACAGGGGCATCAGCCCCAGCATTTT
TRBV6-5	NA	TRBJ2-7	NA	CASSYSRGKYYEQYF	TGTGCCAGCAGTTACTCGAGGGGGAAGTATTACGAGCAGTACTTC
TRBV28	NA	TRBJ2-7	TRBD1	CASTLGHNRGPYEQYF	TGTGCCAGCACCCTAGGCCACAACAGGGGACCCTACGAGCAGTACTTC
TRBV12-5	NA	TRBJ2-3	NA	CASVYGGKNTDTQYF	TGTGCTAGTGTCTATGGCGGGAAGAACACAGATACGCAGTATTTT
TRBV7-9	NA	TRBJ1-6	TRBD1	CASSYGQGDSPLHF	TGTGCCAGCAGCTACGGACAGGGCGATTCACCCCTCCACTTT
TRBV5-5	NA	TRBJ2-1	TRBD2	CASSFPSGSNEQFF	TGTGCCAGCAGCTTCCCTAGCGGGAGTAATGAGCAGTTCTTC
TRBV9	NA	TRBJ2-7	NA	CASSVRFGDEQYF	TGTGCCAGCAGCGTAAGATTCGGGGACGAGCAGTACTTC
TRBV2	NA	TRBJ2-1	TRBD2	CASSEALYGASGRDEQFF	TGTGCCAGCAGTGAAGCGCTTTATGGGGCTAGCGGGAGGGATGAGCAGTTCTTC
TRBV4-3	NA	TRBJ2-3	TRBD2	CASSQEMAGGSTDTQYF	TGCGCCAGCAGCCAAGAGATGGCGGGGGGGAGCACAGATACGCAGTATTTT
TRBV9	NA	TRBJ2-7	NA	CASSLGDTNYEQYF	TGTGCCAGCAGCCTGGGGGACACGAACTACGAGCAGTACTTC
TRBV29-1	NA	TRBJ2-7	NA	CSVGENSYEQYF	TGCAGCGTTGGGGAGAACTCCTACGAGCAGTACTTC
TRBV4-2	NA	TRBJ1-6	TRBD1	CASSQEPGQGNSPLHF	TGTGCCAGCAGCCAAGAACCGGGACAGGGTAATTCACCCCTCCACTTT
TRBV13	NA	TRBJ1-1	NA	CASTGLNTEAFF	TGTGCCAGTACAGGGCTTAACACTGAAGCTTTCTTT
TRBV4-3	NA	TRBJ2-1	TRBD2	CASSQDPQYSGGISYNEQFF	TGCGCCAGCAGCCAAGATCCCCAGTATAGCGGGGGGATCTCCTACAATGAGCAGTTCTTC
TRBV28	NA	TRBJ2-7	NA	CASRSGGNLYEQYF	TGTGCCAGCAGAAGCGGAGGGAACCTCTACGAGCAGTACTTC
TRBV30	NA	TRBJ1-2	TRBD1	CAWKGAGGPPSNYGYTF	TGTGCCTGGAAGGGGGCGGGGGGGCCCCCCTCTAACTATGGCTACACCTTC
TRBV9	NA	TRBJ1-6	NA	CASSVAGQLGSYNSPLHF	TGTGCCAGCAGCGTAGCTGGACAGCTGGGCTCCTATAATTCACCCCTCCACTTT
TRBV3-1/TRBV3-2	NA	TRBJ2-3	TRBD2	CASSRVQPGLAGEDTQYF	TGTGCCAGCAGCCGAGTACAACCGGGACTAGCGGGGGAGGATACGCAGTATTTT
TRBV2	NA	TRBJ2-7	NA	CASSGRDSAYEQYF	TGTGCCAGCAGTGGTCGGGACTCGGCCTACGAGCAGTACTTC
TRBV18	once	TRBJ2-7	NA	CASSPLRGSEQYF	TGTGCCAGCTCACCCTTAAGGGGGTCCGAGCAGTACTTC
TRBV7-2	NA	TRBJ1-1	NA	CASSLPPNTEAFF	TGTGCCAGCAGCCTCCCCCCCAACACTGAAGCTTTCTTT
TRBV7-6	NA	TRBJ1-4	TRBD1	CASARGRGEKLFF	TGTGCCAGCGCAAGGGGGCGCGGTGAAAAACTGTTTTTT
TRBV6-6	NA	TRBJ2-1	TRBD2	CASTSGGHNEQFF	TGTGCCAGCACGAGCGGGGGCCACAATGAGCAGTTCTTC
TRBV19	NA	TRBJ2-7	TRBD1	CASSSGQGGEQYF	TGTGCCAGTAGTTCCGGACAGGGCGGCGAGCAGTACTTC
TRBV5-4	NA	TRBJ2-2	NA	CASSREITNTGELFF	TGTGCCAGCAGCCGTGAGATTACGAACACCGGGGAGCTGTTTTTT
TRBV9	many	TRBJ2-1	TRBD2	CASSVGTSHSNEQFF	TGTGCCAGCAGCGTTGGGACTAGCCACTCCAATGAGCAGTTCTTC
TRBV18	NA	TRBJ2-2	NA	CASSPRDAANVNTGELFF	TGTGCCAGCTCACCGCGGGACGCCGCTAATGTCAACACCGGGGAGCTGTTTTTT
TRBV30	NA	TRBJ1-1	NA	CAWTLGPMNTEAFF	TGTGCCTGGACCTTGGGCCCCATGAACACTGAAGCTTTCTTT
TRBV27	NA	TRBJ2-2	NA	CASGRGGELFF	TGTGCCAGCGGTCGAGGGGGGGAGCTGTTTTTT
TRBV6-5	NA	TRBJ2-1	NA	CASSYSTGGGSNEQFF	TGTGCCAGCAGTTACTCGACGGGTGGTGGGAGCAATGAGCAGTTCTTC
TRBV3-1/TRBV3-2	once	TRBJ2-1	NA	CASSQGGGFYNEQFF	TGTGCCAGCAGCCAAGGCGGGGGCTTCTACAATGAGCAGTTCTTC
TRBV5-4	NA	TRBJ1-3	NA	CASSLDGGSGNTIYF	TGTGCCAGCAGCTTGGACGGGGGCTCTGGAAACACCATATATTTT
TRBV7-3	NA	TRBJ2-3	TRBD2	CASSSNKAGVPRDTQYF	TGTGCCAGCAGCTCTAATAAAGCGGGGGTGCCTAGAGATACGCAGTATTTT
TRBV7-9	NA	TRBJ1-2	NA	CASSLGQALYGYTF	TGTGCCAGCAGCTTAGGCCAGGCCCTCTATGGCTACACCTTC
TRBV19	NA	TRBJ2-3	TRBD1	CASSIRGPASTDTQYF	TGTGCCAGTAGTATAAGGGGGCCCGCTAGCACAGATACGCAGTATTTT
TRBV20-1	NA	TRBJ1-5	TRBD1	CSALGQGRRHF	TGCAGTGCCCTTGGACAGGGCCGAAGGCATTTT
TRBV10-3	NA	TRBJ1-2	NA	CAISDGRDYGYTF	TGTGCCATCAGTGATGGGAGAGACTATGGCTACACCTTC
TRBV12-1	NA	TRBJ1-2	NA	CASSFERAGGLGYGYTF	TGTGCCAGCAGCTTTGAACGGGCAGGAGGCTTGGGCTATGGCTACACCTTC
TRBV5-1	once	TRBJ1-2	TRBD1	CASSFPTGGGYTF	TGCGCCAGCAGCTTCCCTACAGGGGGCGGCTACACCTTC
TRBV12-3/TRBV12-4	NA	TRBJ1-1	NA	CASSLDRATEAFF	TGTGCCAGCAGTTTGGACAGAGCCACTGAAGCTTTCTTT
TRBV7-9	NA	TRBJ1-1	TRBD1	CASSQGGRPGTEAFF	TGTGCCAGCAGCCAGGGGGGTCGCCCAGGAACTGAAGCTTTCTTT
TRBV29-1	NA	TRBJ1-1	NA	CSVPQVVAEAFF	TGCAGCGTTCCCCAGGTTGTGGCTGAAGCTTTCTTT
TRBV28	NA	TRBJ1-2	NA	CASSFGSGYTF	TGTGCCAGCAGTTTTGGTAGTGGCTACACCTTC
TRBV5-1	NA	TRBJ2-7	TRBD1	CASSLGTGGVHEQYF	TGCGCCAGCAGCTTAGGGACAGGGGGAGTCCACGAGCAGTACTTC
TRBV28	NA	TRBJ2-7	TRBD1	CASSIKPGQGYEQYF	TGTGCCAGCAGTATCAAACCGGGACAGGGGTACGAGCAGTACTTC
TRBV7-9	NA	TRBJ1-1	NA	CASRTGNLNTEAFF	TGTGCCAGCAGAACAGGGAACCTGAACACTGAAGCTTTCTTT
TRBV9	NA	TRBJ1-2	TRBD1	CASSVAQGDGYTF	TGTGCCAGCAGCGTAGCACAGGGGGATGGCTACACCTTC
TRBV7-9	few	TRBJ2-5	TRBD2	CASSLRSGGLQETQYF	TGTGCCAGCAGCTTAAGGAGCGGGGGGTTACAAGAGACCCAGTACTTC
TRBV11-2	NA	TRBJ1-2	NA	CASSLSGRRDSHTF	TGTGCCAGCAGCTTAAGTGGCCGGAGAGATAGCCACACCTTC
TRBV7-9	NA	TRBJ1-3	TRBD1	CASSSQTGALYTIYF	TGTGCCAGCAGCTCGCAGACAGGGGCATTATACACCATATATTTT
TRBV14	NA	TRBJ1-2	NA	CASSRAGVYGYTF	TGTGCCAGCAGCCGAGCGGGGGTCTACGGCTACACCTTC